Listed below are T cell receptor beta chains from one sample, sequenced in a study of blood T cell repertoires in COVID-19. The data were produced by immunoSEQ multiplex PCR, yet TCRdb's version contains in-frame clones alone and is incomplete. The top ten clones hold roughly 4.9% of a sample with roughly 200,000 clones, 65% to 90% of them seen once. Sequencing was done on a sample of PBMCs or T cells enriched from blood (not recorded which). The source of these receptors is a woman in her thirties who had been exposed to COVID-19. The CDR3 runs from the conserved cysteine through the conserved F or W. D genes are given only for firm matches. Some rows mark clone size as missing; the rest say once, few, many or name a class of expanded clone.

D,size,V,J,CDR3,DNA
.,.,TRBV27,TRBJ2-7,CASSLRAPQGRPYEQYF,TGTGCCAGCAGTTTGCGTGCCCCGCAGGGCCGCCCCTACGAGCAGTACTTC
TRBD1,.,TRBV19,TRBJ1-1,CASIGQGHTEAFF,TGTGCCAGTATCGGACAGGGGCACACTGAAGCTTTCTTT
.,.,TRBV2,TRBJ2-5,CASIPPRQGIPPYQETQYF,TGTGCCAGCATCCCTCCCAGGCAGGGAATCCCCCCCTACCAAGAGACCCAGTACTTC
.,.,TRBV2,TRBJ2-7,CASRDRSEQYF,TGTGCCAGCAGGGACAGATCCGAGCAGTACTTC
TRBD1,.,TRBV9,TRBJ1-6,CASRTTGETDSPLHF,TGTGCCAGCAGGACGACAGGGGAGACAGATTCACCCCTCCACTTT
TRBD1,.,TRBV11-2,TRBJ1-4,CASSPTGGLATNEKLFF,TGTGCCAGCAGCCCGACAGGGGGTTTAGCGACTAATGAAAAACTGTTTTTT
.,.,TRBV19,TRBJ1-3,CASSDRPGRSGNTIYF,TGTGCCAGTAGTGACAGACCGGGCCGGAGTGGAAACACCATATATTTT
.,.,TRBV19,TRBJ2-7,CASSRAGASSYEQYF,TGTGCCAGTAGTCGGGCAGGGGCCAGCTCCTACGAGCAGTACTTC
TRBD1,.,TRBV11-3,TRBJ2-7,CASSSAGQGVYEQYF,TGTGCCAGCAGCTCGGCGGGACAGGGAGTGTACGAGCAGTACTTC
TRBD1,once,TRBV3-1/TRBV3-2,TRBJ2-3,CASRHRGSTDTQYF,TGTGCCAGCAGACACAGGGGTTCCACAGATACGCAGTATTTT
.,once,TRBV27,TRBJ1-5,CASSDGGWGNQPQHF,TGTGCCAGCAGTGATGGGGGGTGGGGCAATCAGCCCCAGCATTTT
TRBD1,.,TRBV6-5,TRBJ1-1,CASRGGPEAFF,TGTGCCAGCAGAGGGGGCCCTGAAGCTTTCTTT
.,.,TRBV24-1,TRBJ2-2,CATSDYRGSANTGELFF,TGTGCCACCAGTGATTATCGTGGCAGTGCGAACACCGGGGAGCTGTTTTTT
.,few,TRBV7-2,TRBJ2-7,CASSTWDSPYEQYF,TGTGCCAGCAGCACGTGGGACTCTCCCTACGAGCAGTACTTC
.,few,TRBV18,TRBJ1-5,CASSPDRDQPQHF,TGTGCCAGCTCTCCGGACAGAGATCAGCCCCAGCATTTT
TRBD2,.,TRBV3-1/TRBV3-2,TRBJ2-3,CASSRPSGGADTQYF,TGTGCCAGCAGCCGGCCTAGCGGGGGGGCAGATACGCAGTATTTT
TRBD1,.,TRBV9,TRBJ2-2,CASSGQGGHTGELFF,TGTGCCAGCAGCGGACAGGGGGGGCACACCGGGGAGCTGTTTTTT
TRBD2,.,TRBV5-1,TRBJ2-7,CASSFAPSGTDHSYEQYF,TGCGCCAGCAGCTTCGCGCCTAGCGGGACAGATCACTCCTACGAGCAGTACTTC
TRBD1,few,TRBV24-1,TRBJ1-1,CATSDLGTGFNF,TGTGCCACCAGTGATTTGGGGACAGGGTTTAACTTT
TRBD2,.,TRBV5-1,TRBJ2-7,CASSFLGLAGGYEQYF,TGCGCCAGCAGCTTCCTGGGACTAGCGGGGGGGTACGAGCAGTACTTC
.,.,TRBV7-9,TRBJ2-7,CASSPGGGPFYEQYF,TGTGCCAGCAGCCCCGGTGGAGGGCCCTTCTACGAGCAGTACTTC
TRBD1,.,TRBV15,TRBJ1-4,CATSRAGQGNEKLFF,TGTGCCACCAGCAGAGCGGGACAGGGTAATGAAAAACTGTTTTTT
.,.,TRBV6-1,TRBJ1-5,CASSEWGGFGNQPQHF,TGTGCCAGCAGTGAGTGGGGAGGGTTTGGCAATCAGCCCCAGCATTTT
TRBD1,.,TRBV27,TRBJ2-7,CASRRPGQGTEEQYF,TGTGCCAGCAGACGGCCGGGACAGGGAACGGAAGAGCAGTACTTC
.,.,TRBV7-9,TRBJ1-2,CASSRTDSNYGYTF,TGTGCCAGCAGCCGGACAGATAGCAATTATGGCTACACCTTC
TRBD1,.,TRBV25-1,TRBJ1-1,CASSGGTGGVGKAFF,TGTGCCAGCAGTGGGGGGACAGGGGGCGTTGGGAAAGCTTTCTTT
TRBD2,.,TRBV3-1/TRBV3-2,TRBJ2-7,CASSQVAGGPSYEQYF,TGTGCCAGCAGCCAAGTAGCGGGGGGCCCCTCCTACGAGCAGTACTTC
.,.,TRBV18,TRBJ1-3,CASSPLEDGNTIYF,TGTGCCAGCTCCCCCCTGGAGGATGGAAACACCATATATTTT
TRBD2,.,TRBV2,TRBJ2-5,CASSGLAGGQSPETQYF,TGTGCCAGCAGCGGACTAGCGGGGGGGCAATCTCCAGAGACCCAGTACTTC